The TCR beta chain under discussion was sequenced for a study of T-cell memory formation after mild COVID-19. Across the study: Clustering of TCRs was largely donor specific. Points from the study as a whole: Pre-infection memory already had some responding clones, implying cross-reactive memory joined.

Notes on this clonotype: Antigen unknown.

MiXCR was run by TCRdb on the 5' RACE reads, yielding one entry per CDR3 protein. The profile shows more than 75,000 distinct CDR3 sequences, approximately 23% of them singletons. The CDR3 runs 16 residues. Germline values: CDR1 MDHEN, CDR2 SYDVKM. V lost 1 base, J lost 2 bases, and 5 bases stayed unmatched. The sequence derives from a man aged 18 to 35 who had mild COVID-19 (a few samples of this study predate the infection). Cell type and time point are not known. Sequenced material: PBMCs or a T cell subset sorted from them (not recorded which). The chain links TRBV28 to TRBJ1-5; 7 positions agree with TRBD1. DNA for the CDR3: TGTGCCAGCAGTTTATTTGGAGGGGGCGGCAATCAGCCCCAGCATTTT. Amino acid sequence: CASSLFGGGGNQPQHF.